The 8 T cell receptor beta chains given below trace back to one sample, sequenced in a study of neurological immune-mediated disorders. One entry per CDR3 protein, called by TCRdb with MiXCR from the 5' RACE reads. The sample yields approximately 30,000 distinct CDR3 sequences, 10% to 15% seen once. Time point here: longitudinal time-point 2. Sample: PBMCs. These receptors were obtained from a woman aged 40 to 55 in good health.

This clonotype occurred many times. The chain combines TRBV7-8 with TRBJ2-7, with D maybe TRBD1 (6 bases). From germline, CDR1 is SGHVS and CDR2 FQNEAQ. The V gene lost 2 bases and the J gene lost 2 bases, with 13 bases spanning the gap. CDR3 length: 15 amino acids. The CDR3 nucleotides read TGTGCCAGCAGCTTAAACCAGGGGCCCGCCTACGAGCAGTACTTC. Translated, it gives CASSLNQGPAYEQYF.

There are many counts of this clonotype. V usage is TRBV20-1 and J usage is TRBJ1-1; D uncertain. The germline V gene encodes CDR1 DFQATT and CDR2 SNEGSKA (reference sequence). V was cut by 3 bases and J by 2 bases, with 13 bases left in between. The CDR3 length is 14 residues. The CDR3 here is CSARGGAGNTEAFF. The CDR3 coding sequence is TGCAGTGCTAGGGGAGGCGCGGGAAACACTGAAGCTTTCTTT.

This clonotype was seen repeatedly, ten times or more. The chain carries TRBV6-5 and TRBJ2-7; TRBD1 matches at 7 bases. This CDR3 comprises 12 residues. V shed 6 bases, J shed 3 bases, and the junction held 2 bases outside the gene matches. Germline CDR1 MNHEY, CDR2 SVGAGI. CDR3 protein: CASRNRGYEQYF. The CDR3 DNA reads TGTGCCAGCAGGAACAGGGGCTACGAGCAGTACTTC.

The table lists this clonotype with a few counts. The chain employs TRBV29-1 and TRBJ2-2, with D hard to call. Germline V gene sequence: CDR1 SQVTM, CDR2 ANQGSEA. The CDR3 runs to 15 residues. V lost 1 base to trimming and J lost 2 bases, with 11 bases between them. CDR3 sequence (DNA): TGCAGCGTTGAAGGTGGCAGGACCAACACCGGGGAGCTGTTTTTT. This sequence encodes CSVEGGRTNTGELFF.

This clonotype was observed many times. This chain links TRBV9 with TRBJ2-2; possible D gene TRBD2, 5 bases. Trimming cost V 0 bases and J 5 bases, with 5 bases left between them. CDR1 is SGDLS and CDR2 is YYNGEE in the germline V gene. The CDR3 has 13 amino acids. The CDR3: CASSVVATGELFF. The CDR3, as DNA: TGTGCCAGCAGCGTAGTAGCGACCGGGGAGCTGTTTTTT.

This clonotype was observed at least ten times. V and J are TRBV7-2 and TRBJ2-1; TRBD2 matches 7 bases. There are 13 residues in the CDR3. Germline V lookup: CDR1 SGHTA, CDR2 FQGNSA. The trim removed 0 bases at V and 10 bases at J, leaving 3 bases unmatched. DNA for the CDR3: TGTGCCAGCAGCTTAGCCTGGCGGGGGGAGCAGTTCTTC. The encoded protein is CASSLAWRGEQFF. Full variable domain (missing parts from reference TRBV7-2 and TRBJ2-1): GAGVSQSPSNKVTEKGKDVELRCDPISGHTALYWYRQSLGQGLEFLIYFQGNSAPDKSGLPSDRFSAERTGGSVSTLTIQRTQQEDSAVYLCASSLAWRGEQFFGPGTRLTVL.

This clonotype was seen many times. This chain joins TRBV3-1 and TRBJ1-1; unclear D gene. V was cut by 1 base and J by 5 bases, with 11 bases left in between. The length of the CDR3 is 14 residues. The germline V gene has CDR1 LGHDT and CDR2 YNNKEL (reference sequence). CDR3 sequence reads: CASSQVPAGTEAFF. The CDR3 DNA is TGTGCCAGCAGCCAAGTCCCCGCAGGAACTGAAGCTTTCTTT. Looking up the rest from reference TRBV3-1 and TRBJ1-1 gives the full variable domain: DTAVSQTPKYLVTQMGNDKSIKCEQNLGHDTMYWYKQDSKKFLKIMFSYNNKELIINETVPNRFSPKSPDKAHLNLHINSLELGDSAVYFCASSQVPAGTEAFFGQGTRLTVV.

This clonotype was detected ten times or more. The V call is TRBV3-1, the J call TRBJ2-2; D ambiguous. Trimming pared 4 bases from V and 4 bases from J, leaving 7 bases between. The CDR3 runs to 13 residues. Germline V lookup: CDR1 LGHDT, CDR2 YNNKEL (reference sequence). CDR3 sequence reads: CASSLSITGELFF. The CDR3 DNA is TGTGCCAGCAGCCTTTCGATCACCGGGGAGCTGTTTTTT.